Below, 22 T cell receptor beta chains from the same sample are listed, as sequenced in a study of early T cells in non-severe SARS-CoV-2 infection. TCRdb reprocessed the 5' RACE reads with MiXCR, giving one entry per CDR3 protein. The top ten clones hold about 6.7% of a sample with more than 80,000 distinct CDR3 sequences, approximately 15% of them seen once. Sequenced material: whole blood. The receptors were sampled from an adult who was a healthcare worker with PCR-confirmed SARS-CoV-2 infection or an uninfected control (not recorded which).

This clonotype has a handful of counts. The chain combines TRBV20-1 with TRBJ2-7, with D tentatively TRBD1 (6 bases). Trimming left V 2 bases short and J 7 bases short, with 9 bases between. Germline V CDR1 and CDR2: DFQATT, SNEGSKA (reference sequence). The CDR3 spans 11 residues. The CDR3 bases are TGCAGTGCTAGAAGCGACAGGGAGCAGTACTTC. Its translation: CSARSDREQYF.

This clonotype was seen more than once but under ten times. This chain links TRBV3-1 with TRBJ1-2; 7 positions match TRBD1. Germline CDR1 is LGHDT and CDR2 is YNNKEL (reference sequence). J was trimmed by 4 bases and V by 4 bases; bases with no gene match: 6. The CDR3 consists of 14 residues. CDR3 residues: CASSRRDSFYGYTF. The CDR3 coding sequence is TGTGCCAGCAGCCGCCGGGACAGTTTCTATGGCTACACCTTC.

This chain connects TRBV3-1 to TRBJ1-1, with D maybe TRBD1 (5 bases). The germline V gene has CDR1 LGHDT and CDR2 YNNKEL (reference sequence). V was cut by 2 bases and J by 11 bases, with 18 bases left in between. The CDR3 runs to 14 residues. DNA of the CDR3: TGTGCCAGCAGCCAAAGGACATCCTTGGGGGGGGCTTTCTTT. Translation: CASSQRTSLGGAFF.

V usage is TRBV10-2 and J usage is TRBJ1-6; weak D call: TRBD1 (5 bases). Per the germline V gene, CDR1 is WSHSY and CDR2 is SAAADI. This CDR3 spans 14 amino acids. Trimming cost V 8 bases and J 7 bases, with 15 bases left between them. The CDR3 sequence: CASCFKGKNSPLHF. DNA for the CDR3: TGCGCCAGCTGTTTTAAGGGGAAGAATTCACCCCTCCACTTT.

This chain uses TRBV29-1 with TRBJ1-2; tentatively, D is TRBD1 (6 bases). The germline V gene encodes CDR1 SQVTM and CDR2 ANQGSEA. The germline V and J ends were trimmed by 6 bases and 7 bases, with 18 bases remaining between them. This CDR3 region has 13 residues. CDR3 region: CSVAGVVGSGYTF. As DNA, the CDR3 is TGCAGCGTGGCAGGGGTCGTTGGGAGTGGCTACACCTTC.

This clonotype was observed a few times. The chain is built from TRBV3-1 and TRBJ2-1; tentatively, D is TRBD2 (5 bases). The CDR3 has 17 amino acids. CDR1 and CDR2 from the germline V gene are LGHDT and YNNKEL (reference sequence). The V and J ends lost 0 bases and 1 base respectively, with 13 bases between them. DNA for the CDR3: TGTGCCAGCAGCCAAGAGCCTCCCCGGGGTTCCTACAATGAGCAGTTCTTC. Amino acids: CASSQEPPRGSYNEQFF.

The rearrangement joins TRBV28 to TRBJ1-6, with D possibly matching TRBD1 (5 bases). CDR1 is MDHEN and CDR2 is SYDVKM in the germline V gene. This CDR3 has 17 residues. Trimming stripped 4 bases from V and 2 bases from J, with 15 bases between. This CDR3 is CASSYPRGYAYNSPLHF. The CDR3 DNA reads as TGTGCCAGCAGTTACCCCCGGGGGTATGCCTATAATTCACCCCTCCACTTT.

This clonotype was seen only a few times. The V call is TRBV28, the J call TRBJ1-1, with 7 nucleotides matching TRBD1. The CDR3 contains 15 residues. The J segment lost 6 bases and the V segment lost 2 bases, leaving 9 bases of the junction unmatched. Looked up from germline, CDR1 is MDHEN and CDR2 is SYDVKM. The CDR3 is CASSLDRGGGAEAFF. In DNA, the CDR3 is TGTGCCAGCAGTTTAGATCGGGGAGGGGGCGCTGAAGCTTTCTTT.

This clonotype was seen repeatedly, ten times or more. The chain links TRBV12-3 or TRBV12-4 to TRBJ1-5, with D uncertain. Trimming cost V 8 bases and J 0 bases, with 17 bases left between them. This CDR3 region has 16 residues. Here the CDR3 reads CASSPHGRASNQPQHF. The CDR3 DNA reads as TGTGCCAGCTCTCCCCACGGGAGAGCTAGCAATCAGCCCCAGCATTTT.

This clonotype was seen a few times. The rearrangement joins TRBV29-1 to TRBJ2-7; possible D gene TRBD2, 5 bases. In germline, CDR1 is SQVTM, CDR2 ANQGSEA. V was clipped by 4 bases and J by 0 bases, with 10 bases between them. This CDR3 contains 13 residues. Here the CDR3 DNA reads TGCAGCGTTGTAGGCGGGTTCTCCTACGAGCAGTACTTC. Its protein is CSVVGGFSYEQYF.

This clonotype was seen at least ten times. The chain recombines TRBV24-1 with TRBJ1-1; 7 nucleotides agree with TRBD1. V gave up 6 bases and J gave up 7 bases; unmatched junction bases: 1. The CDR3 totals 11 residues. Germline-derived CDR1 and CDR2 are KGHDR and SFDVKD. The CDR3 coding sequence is TGTGCCACCAGTCGACAGGGTGAAGCTTTCTTT. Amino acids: CATSRQGEAFF.

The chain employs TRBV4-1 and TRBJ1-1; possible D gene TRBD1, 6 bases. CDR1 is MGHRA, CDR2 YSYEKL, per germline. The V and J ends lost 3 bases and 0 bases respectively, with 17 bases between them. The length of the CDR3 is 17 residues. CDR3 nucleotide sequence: TGCGCCAGCAGCCAGGGGGCGGAAGTGAGGATGAACACTGAAGCTTTCTTT. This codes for CASSQGAEVRMNTEAFF.

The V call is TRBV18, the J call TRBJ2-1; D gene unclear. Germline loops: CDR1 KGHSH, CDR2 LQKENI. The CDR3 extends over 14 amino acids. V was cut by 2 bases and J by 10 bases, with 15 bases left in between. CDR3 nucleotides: TGTGCCAGCTCACCAAAGGATCTGGCCTCCGAGCAGTTCTTC. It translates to CASSPKDLASEQFF.

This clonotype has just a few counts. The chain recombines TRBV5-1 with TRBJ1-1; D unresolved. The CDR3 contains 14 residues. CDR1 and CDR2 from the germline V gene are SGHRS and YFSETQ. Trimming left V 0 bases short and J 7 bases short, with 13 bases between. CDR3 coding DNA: TGCGCCAGCAGCTTGGTCGGTCACACCGATGAAGCTTTCTTT. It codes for CASSLVGHTDEAFF.

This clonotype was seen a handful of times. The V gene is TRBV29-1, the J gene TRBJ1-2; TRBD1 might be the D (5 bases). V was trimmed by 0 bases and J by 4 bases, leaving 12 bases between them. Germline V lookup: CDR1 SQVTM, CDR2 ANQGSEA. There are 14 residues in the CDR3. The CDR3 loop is CSVEDPGPLYGYTF. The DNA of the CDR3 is TGCAGCGTTGAAGATCCGGGACCCCTCTATGGCTACACCTTC.

The CDR3: CASRQTQNTGELFF. CDR3 sequence (DNA): TGTGCCAGCAGGCAGACGCAGAACACCGGGGAGCTGTTTTTT. V and J are TRBV28 and TRBJ2-2; D gene uncertain. The CDR3 sequence is 14 residues long. The V and J ends lost 6 bases and 1 base respectively, with 9 bases between them. Germline-derived CDR1 and CDR2 are MDHEN and SYDVKM.

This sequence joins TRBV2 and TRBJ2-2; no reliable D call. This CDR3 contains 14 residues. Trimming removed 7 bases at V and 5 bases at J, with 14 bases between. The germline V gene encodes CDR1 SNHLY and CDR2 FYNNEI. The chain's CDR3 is CASTIQRTTGELFF. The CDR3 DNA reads TGTGCCAGCACTATACAGAGAACAACCGGGGAGCTGTTTTTT.

The CDR3, as DNA: TGTGCCAGCAGGATGACAGAAGGCTACACCTTC. The encoded protein is CASRMTEGYTF. The chain recombines TRBV2 with TRBJ1-2, with TRBD1 as a possible D gene (5 bases). The CDR3 is made up of 11 amino acids. The V end was cut by 6 bases, the J end by 8 bases, with 10 bases between. Germline V gene data show CDR1 as SNHLY and CDR2 as FYNNEI.

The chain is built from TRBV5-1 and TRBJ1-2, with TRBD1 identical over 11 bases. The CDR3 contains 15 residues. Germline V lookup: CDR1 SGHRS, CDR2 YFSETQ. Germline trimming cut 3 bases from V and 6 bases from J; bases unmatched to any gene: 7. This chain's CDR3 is CASSWTGGDRNGYTF. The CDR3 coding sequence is TGCGCCAGCAGCTGGACAGGGGGCGATAGGAATGGCTACACCTTC.

DNA of the CDR3: TGTGCCAGCAGGCCCTCACCCCTCCACTTT. Protein sequence: CASRPSPLHF. The chain employs TRBV27 and TRBJ1-6; D uncertain. V lost 6 bases to trimming and J lost 10 bases, with 4 bases between them. Germline V CDR1 and CDR2: MNHEY, SMNVEV (reference sequence). The CDR3 is made up of 10 amino acids.

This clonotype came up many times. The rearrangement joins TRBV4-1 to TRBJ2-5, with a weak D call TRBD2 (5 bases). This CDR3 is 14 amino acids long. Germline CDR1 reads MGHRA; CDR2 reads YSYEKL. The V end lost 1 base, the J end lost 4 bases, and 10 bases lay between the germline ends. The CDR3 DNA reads TGCGCCAGCAGCCAAGCCCGAGAGGGAGAGACCCAGTACTTC. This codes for CASSQAREGETQYF.

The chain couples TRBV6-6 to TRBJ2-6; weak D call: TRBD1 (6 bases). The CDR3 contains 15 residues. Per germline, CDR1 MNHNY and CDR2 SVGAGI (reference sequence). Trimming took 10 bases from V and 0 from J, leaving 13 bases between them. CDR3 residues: CATGQLSSGANVLTF. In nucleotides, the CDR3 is TGTGCCACCGGACAGCTAAGCTCTGGGGCCAACGTCCTGACTTTC.